What follows are 9 T cell receptor beta chains derived from one specimen sequenced in a study of blood T cell repertoires in COVID-19. Measured with immunoSEQ multiplex PCR; TCRdb has only the in-frame clones, and not every one. The sample shows about half a million clones, roughly 89% of them seen only once. The sample taken for sequencing was peripheral blood. The receptors originated from a man between 18 and 29 years old with COVID-19, enrolled during active disease.

The chain uses TRBV11-3 and TRBJ2-6; D is ambiguous. The CDR3 contains 13 residues. Looked up from germline, CDR1 is SGHNT and CDR2 is YENEEA. V lost 3 bases and J 4 bases, leaving 4 bases between the germline ends. The CDR3 sequence is CASSLTGANVLTF. The CDR3 DNA reads TGTGCCAGCAGCTTGACAGGGGCCAACGTCCTGACTTTC.

J is TRBJ2-5 and V is TRBV12-3 or TRBV12-4, with TRBD2 as a possible D gene (6 bases). Trimming shortened V by 6 bases and J by 0 bases, and 8 bases separated the two germline ends. This CDR3 comprises 13 residues. CDR3 DNA sequence: TGTGCCAGCAGGCGGGACTACCAAGAGACCCAGTACTTC. Protein: CASRRDYQETQYF.

V and J are TRBV6-5 and TRBJ1-1; perhaps TRBD1 as D (5 bases). V lost 2 bases to trimming and J lost 10 bases, with 8 bases between them. The CDR3 covers 11 residues. Per germline, CDR1 MNHEY and CDR2 SVGAGI. The CDR3 region has the DNA TGTGCCAGCAGTTACCAGGGTCGAGCTTTCTTT. Its translation: CASSYQGRAFF.

This clone was detected only a few times. Different DNA sequences within this sample yield the same CDR3. This chain uses TRBV24-1 with TRBJ2-2; TRBD1 matches 7 bases. The CDR3 extends over 17 amino acids. The V and J ends lost 4 bases and 3 bases, in that order; junction bases with no gene match: 10. CDR1 KGHDR and CDR2 SFDVKD come from the germline V gene. As DNA, the CDR3 is TGTGCCACCAGTGACCCAAGGACAGGAGGCGACACCGGGGAGCTGTTTTTT. Residues: CATSDPRTGGDTGELFF.

This sequence joins TRBV7-2 and TRBJ2-7, with 13 bases identical to TRBD2. This CDR3 region has 16 residues. Germline CDR1 reads SGHTA; CDR2 reads FQGNSA. Trimming cost V 5 bases and J 1 base; bases outside gene matches: 5. The CDR3 coding sequence is TGTGCCAGCAGCCTGGGACTAGCGGGGAGATCCTACGAGCAGTACTTC. Its protein product is CASSLGLAGRSYEQYF. Full variable domain (remainder filled in from reference TRBV7-2 and TRBJ2-7): GAGVSQSPSNKVTEKGKDVELRCDPISGHTALYWYRQSLGQGLEFLIYFQGNSAPDKSGLPSDRFSAERTGGSVSTLTIQRTQQEDSAVYLCASSLGLAGRSYEQYFGPGTRLTVT.

This clone was observed at least ten times. V and J are TRBV2 and TRBJ2-4, with D possibly matching TRBD1 (6 bases). CDR1 and CDR2 from the germline V gene are SNHLY and FYNNEI. This CDR3 is built from 15 residues. Trimming took 4 bases from V and 1 from J, leaving 11 bases between them. The CDR3 DNA follows: TGTGCCAGCAGTGCAGGGGTCGCGGCCAAAAACATTCAGTACTTC. Translation gives CASSAGVAAKNIQYF.

J is TRBJ2-1 and V is TRBV5-1, with 7 bases lining up with TRBD1. CDR1 and CDR2 from the germline V gene are SGHRS and YFSETQ. J lost 9 bases, V lost 2 bases, and 5 bases had no gene match. This CDR3 is 13 amino acids long. The CDR3, as DNA: TGCGCCAGCAGCTTTACAGGGGCCAGTGAGCAGTTCTTC. Translation gives CASSFTGASEQFF.

The V gene is TRBV7-8, the J gene TRBJ2-4; 8 positions agree with TRBD2. V gave up 5 bases and J gave up 0 bases; unmatched junction bases: 9. From germline, CDR1 is SGHVS and CDR2 FQNEAQ. This CDR3 comprises 17 residues. The CDR3 loop reads CASSPLTGGGAKNIQYF. DNA of the CDR3: TGTGCCAGCAGCCCCCTTACGGGGGGGGGAGCCAAAAACATTCAGTACTTC.

This clone has only a few counts. The chain has TRBV19 and TRBJ1-5; TRBD1 matches at 7 bases. The length of the CDR3 is 16 residues. CDR1 is LNHDA, CDR2 SQIVND, per germline (reference sequence). The V segment lost 4 bases and the J segment 0 bases; nucleotides outside the gene matches: 6. The CDR3 reads CASSTPGTVSNQPQHF. In DNA form, the CDR3 reads TGTGCCAGTAGTACCCCCGGGACAGTTAGCAATCAGCCCCAGCATTTT.